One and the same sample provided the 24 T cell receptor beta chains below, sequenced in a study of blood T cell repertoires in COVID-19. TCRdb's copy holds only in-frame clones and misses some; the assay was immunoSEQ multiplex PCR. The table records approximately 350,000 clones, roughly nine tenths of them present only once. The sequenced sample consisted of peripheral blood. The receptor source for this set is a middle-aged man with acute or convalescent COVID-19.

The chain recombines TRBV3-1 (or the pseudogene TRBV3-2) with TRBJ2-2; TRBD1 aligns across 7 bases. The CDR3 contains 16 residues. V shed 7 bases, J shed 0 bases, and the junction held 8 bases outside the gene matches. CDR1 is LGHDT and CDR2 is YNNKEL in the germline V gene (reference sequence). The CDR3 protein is CASTPLQGTNTGELFF. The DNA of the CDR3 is TGTGCCAGCACCCCGTTACAGGGGACGAACACCGGGGAGCTGTTTTTT.

The CDR3 here is CAWRGGRDYGYTF. As DNA, the CDR3 is TGTGCCTGGAGGGGGGGGCGAGACTATGGCTACACCTTC. V is TRBV30 and J is TRBJ1-2; perhaps TRBD1 as D (6 bases). V lost 3 bases and J lost 3, with 11 bases in between. This CDR3 is 13 amino acids long. The germline gives CDR1 GTSNPN, CDR2 SVGIG (reference sequence).

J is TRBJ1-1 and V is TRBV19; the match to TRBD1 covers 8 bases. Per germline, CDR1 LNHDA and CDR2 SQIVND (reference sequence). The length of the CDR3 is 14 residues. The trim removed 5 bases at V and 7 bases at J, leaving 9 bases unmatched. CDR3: CASSSRDRRGEAFF. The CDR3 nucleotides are TGTGCCAGTAGTTCCCGGGACAGGAGAGGTGAAGCTTTCTTT. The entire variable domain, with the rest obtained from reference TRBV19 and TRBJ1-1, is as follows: DGGITQSPKYLFRKEGQNVTLSCEQNLNHDAMYWYRQDPGQGLRLIYYSQIVNDFQKGDIAEGYSVSREKKESFPLTVTSAQKNPTAFYLCASSSRDRRGEAFFGQGTRLTVV.

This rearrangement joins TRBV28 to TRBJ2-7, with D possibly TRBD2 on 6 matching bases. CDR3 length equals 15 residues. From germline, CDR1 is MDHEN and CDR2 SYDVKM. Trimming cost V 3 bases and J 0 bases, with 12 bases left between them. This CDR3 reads CASSLRRDVSYEQYF. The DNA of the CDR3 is TGTGCCAGCAGTTTGCGGCGGGACGTCTCCTACGAGCAGTACTTC.

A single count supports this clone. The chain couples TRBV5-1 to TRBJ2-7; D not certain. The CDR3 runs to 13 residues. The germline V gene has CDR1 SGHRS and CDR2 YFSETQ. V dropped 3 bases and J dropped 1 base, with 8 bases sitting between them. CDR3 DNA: TGCGCCAGCAGCTACCAACAGTCCTACGAGCAGTACTTC. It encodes CASSYQQSYEQYF. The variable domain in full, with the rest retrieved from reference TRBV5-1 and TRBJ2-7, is KAGVTQTPRYLIKTRGQQVTLSCSPISGHRSVSWYQQTPGQGLQFLFEYFSETQRNKGNFPGRFSGRQFSNSRSEMNVSTLELGDSALYLCASSYQQSYEQYFGPGTRLTVT.

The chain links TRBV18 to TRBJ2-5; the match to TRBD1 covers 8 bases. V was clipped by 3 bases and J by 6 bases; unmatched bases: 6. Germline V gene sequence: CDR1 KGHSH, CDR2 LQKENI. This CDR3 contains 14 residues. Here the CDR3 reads CASSPRTGLQTQYF. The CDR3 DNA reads TGTGCCAGCTCACCTAGGACAGGGCTACAGACCCAGTACTTC.

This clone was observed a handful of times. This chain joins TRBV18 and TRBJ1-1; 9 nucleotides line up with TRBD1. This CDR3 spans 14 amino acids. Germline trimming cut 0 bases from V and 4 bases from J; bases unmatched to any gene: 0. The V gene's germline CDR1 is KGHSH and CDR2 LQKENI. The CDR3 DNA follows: TGTGCCAGCTCACCACCGACAGGGGGCACTGAAGCTTTCTTT. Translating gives CASSPPTGGTEAFF.

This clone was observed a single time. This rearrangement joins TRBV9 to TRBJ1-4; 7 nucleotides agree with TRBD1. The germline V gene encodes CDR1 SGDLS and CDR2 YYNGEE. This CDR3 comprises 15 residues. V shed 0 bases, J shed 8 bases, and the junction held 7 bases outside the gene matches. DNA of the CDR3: TGTGCCAGCAGCGTAGATGGCAGGGGGTGGGAAAAACTGTTTTTT. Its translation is CASSVDGRGWEKLFF.

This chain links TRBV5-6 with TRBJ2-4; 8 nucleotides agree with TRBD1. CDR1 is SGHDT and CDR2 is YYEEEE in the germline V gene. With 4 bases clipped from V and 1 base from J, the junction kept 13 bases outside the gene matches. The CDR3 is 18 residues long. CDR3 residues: CASSRSGTGPLAKNIQYF. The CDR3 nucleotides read TGTGCCAGCAGCCGATCCGGGACAGGCCCCCTGGCCAAAAACATTCAGTACTTC.

As DNA, the CDR3 is TGTGCCAGCAGCTTGGACGCGGGAGGAAGGGGTGAGCAGTTCTTC. Translation gives CASSLDAGGRGEQFF. J is TRBJ2-1 and V is TRBV5-4, with 8 bases fitting TRBD2. CDR1 is SGHNT, CDR2 YYREEE, per germline (reference sequence). The CDR3 is 15 residues long. V was clipped by 0 bases and J by 9 bases; unmatched bases: 8.

This CDR3 reads CASSSRVHTDTQYF. The CDR3 nucleotides are TGTGCCAGCAGCTCTCGGGTCCACACAGATACGCAGTATTTT. The gene calls are TRBV11-2 and TRBJ2-3; unclear D gene. Per the germline V gene, CDR1 is SGHAT and CDR2 is FQNNGV. The CDR3 covers 14 residues. V shed 4 bases and J shed 2 bases, with 10 bases lying between them.

CDR3: CASSLVPGGSYEQYF. The CDR3 DNA is TGCGCCAGCAGCTTGGTTCCGGGGGGCTCCTACGAGCAGTACTTC. The chain combines TRBV5-1 with TRBJ2-7, with 7 bases that match TRBD2. J was trimmed by 0 bases and V by 0 bases; bases with no gene match: 3. Germline V CDR1 and CDR2: SGHRS, YFSETQ. This CDR3 region has 15 residues.

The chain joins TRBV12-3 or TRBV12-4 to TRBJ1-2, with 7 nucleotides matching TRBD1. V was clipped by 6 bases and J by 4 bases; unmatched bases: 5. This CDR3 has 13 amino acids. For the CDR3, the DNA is TGTGCCAGCAGGGAACAGGGGACCTATGGCTACACCTTC. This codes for CASREQGTYGYTF.

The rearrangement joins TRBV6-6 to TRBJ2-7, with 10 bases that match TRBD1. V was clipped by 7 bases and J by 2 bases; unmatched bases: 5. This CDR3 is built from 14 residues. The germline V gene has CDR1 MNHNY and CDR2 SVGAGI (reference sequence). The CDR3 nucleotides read TGTGCCAGCAAACTCGGACAGGGGGCCTACGAGCAGTACTTC. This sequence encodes CASKLGQGAYEQYF.

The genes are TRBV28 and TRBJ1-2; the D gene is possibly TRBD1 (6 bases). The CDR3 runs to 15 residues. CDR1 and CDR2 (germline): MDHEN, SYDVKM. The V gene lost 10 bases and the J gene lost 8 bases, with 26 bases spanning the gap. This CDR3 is CATSRDAGAIGGYTF. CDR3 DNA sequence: TGTGCCACCAGCCGTGATGCAGGGGCAATTGGCGGCTACACCTTC.

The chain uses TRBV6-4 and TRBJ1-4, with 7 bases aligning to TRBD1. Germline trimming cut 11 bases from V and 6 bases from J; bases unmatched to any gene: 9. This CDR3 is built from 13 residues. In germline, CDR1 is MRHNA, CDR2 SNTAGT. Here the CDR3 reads CAGPGTAYEKLFF. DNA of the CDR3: TGTGCCGGACCCGGGACAGCGTATGAAAAACTGTTTTTT.

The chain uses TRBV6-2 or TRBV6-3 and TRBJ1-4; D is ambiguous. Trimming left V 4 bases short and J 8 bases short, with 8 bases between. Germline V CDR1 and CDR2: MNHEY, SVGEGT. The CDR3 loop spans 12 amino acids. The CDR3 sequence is CASSFRLEKLFF. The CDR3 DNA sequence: TGTGCCAGCAGTTTCCGGTTAGAAAAACTGTTTTTT.

CDR3 in DNA: TGCAGCGTTGATCTACCTTCTGGGGCCAACGTCCTGACTTTC. It yields the protein CSVDLPSGANVLTF. The chain uses TRBV29-1 and TRBJ2-6; D is unclear. The CDR3 runs 14 residues. Per germline, CDR1 SQVTM and CDR2 ANQGSEA. V was cut by 3 bases and J by 1 base, with 7 bases left in between.

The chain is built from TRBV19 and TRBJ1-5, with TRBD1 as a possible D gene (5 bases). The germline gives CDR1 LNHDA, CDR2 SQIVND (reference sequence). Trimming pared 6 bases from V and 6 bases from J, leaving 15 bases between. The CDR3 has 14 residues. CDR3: CASRSAGTSQPQHF. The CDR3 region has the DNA TGTGCCAGTAGATCGGCGGGGACTTCTCAGCCCCAGCATTTT.

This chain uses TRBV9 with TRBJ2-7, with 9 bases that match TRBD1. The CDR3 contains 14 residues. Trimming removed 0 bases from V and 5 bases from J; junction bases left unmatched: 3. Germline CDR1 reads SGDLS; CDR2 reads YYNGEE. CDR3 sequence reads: CASSVEGDRDEQYF. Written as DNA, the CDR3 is TGTGCCAGCAGCGTAGAGGGGGACAGGGACGAGCAGTACTTC. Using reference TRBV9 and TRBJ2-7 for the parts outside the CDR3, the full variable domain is DSGVTQTPKHLITATGQRVTLRCSPRSGDLSVYWYQQSLDQGLQFLIQYYNGEERAKGNILERFSAQQFPDLHSELNLSSLELGDSALYFCASSVEGDRDEQYFGPGTRLTVT.

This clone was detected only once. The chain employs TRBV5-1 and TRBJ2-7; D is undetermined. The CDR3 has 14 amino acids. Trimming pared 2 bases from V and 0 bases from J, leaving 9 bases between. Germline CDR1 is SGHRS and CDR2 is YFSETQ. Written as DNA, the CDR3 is TGCGCCAGCAGCTTCGCGACACTCTCCTACGAGCAGTACTTC. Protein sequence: CASSFATLSYEQYF.

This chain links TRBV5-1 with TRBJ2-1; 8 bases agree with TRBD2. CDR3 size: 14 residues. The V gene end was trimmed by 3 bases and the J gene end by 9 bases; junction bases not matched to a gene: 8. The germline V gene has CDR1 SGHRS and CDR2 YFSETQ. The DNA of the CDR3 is TGCGCCAGCAGCTGGGGGACTAGTACGGGTGAGCAGTTCTTC. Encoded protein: CASSWGTSTGEQFF.

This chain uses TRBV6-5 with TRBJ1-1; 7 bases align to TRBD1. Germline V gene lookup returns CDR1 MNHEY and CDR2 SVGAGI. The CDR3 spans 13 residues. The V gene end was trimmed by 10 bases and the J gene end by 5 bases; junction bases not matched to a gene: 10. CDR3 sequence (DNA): TGTGCCAACGCAGGGGGTCTATATACTGAAGCTTTCTTT. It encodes CANAGGLYTEAFF.

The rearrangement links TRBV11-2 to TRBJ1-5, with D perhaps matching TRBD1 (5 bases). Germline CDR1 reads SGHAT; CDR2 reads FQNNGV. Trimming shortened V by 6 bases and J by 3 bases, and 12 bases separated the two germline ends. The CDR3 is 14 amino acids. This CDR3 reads CASSEGAANQPQHF. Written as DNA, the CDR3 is TGTGCCAGCAGTGAAGGGGCAGCCAATCAGCCCCAGCATTTT.